This T cell receptor beta chain was recorded in a study of OX40 agonist ivuxolimab in advanced cancers. Study context: Ivuxolimab, an antibody acting as an agonist of OX40 (CD134), was used to treat patients. Partial responses were recorded for three patients, including one with hepatocellular carcinoma and two with cutaneous melanoma.

Points from the study as a whole: No antigen was identified for the clonally expanded peripheral T cells.

Some clones are missing from TCRdb's copy, which holds only in-frame ones; the method was immunoSEQ multiplex PCR. This repertoire shows 60,000 or so clones, approximately 88% found once; its top ten account for around 5.1%. Worth noting for this clone: Its matching antigen is unknown.

Exclusion of a patient followed from autoimmune disease history or systemic immunosuppression. This CDR3 is built from 14 residues. J was trimmed by 5 bases and V by 5 bases; bases with no gene match: 6. Germline V CDR1 and CDR2: LGHNT, FRNRAP. Sample: CD4+ or CD8+ T cells sorted from blood, taken in a trial of the OX40 agonist ivuxolimab. The origin of this receptor is an adult with an advanced solid tumor such as melanoma, head and neck, liver or kidney cancer. This chain uses TRBV12-5 with TRBJ2-1; 7 bases align to TRBD1. The CDR3 DNA reads as TGTGCTAGTGGTCTGGGACAGAGGAACAATGAGCAGTTCTTC. It is translated as CASGLGQRNNEQFF.